Listed here are 25 T cell receptor beta chains from one sample, sequenced in a study of cytomegalovirus exposure and HLA in healthy donors. It was with 60 Vbeta and 13 Jbeta primers that the PCR ran. Clones were read by immunoSEQ multiplex PCR, and TCRdb kept only the in-frame ones, dropping some. The sample has approximately 150,000 clones, more than 65% seen once. The sample consisted of PBMCs. The origin of the receptors is a man aged 18-30 years in good health and CMV-seropositive.

The chain has TRBV5-1 and TRBJ1-4, with D perhaps matching TRBD1 (6 bases). Trimming shortened V by 0 bases and J by 1 base, and 13 bases separated the two germline ends. From germline, CDR1 is SGHRS and CDR2 YFSETQ. The CDR3 is made up of 17 amino acids. CDR3 DNA: TGCGCCAGCAGCTTGGGATACAGGGCGGGAACTAATGAAAAACTGTTTTTT. Amino acid sequence: CASSLGYRAGTNEKLFF.

The chain employs TRBV7-2 and TRBJ2-1, with 12 bases that match TRBD2. V shed 5 bases, J shed 9 bases, and the junction held 8 bases outside the gene matches. The CDR3 length is 15 residues. The germline CDR1 and CDR2 sequences are SGHTA and FQGNSA. The CDR3 reads CASSLRLAGEAEQFF. The CDR3 nucleotides read TGTGCCAGCAGCCTAAGACTAGCGGGAGAGGCTGAGCAGTTCTTC.

This clone has just a few counts. The chain joins TRBV4-3 to TRBJ2-6; the match to TRBD1 covers 10 bases. V was pared by 3 bases and J by 4 bases, with 3 bases of the junction left unmatched. Germline CDR1 reads LGHNA; CDR2 reads YSLEER. The CDR3 covers 16 residues. The CDR3: CASSQDRGAGANVLTF. The CDR3 bases are TGCGCCAGCAGCCAGGACAGGGGGGCCGGGGCCAACGTCCTGACTTTC.

This rearrangement joins TRBV13 to TRBJ2-1; TRBD2 matches 13 bases. V lost 5 bases and J lost 4; bases outside the gene matches: 11. In germline, CDR1 is PRHDT, CDR2 FYEKMQ (reference sequence). The CDR3 extends over 18 amino acids. In nucleotides, the CDR3 is TGTGCCAGCAGCCCCGTGGGACTAGCGGGACTATCATACAATGAGCAGTTCTTC. Protein sequence: CASSPVGLAGLSYNEQFF.

The rearrangement uses TRBV7-2 and TRBJ2-2; no reliable D call. CDR1 is SGHTA, CDR2 FQGNSA, per germline. CDR3 length: 15 residues. V lost 1 base and J 6 bases, leaving 12 bases between the germline ends. CDR3 sequence: CASSLGTVAAGELFF. Written as DNA, the CDR3 is TGTGCCAGCAGCTTAGGCACCGTGGCGGCCGGGGAGCTGTTTTTT.

The chain has TRBV27 and TRBJ1-4, with a tentative D call TRBD1 (6 bases). With 6 bases removed from V and 13 bases from J, the gap between germline ends came to 21 bases. The CDR3 extends over 14 amino acids. Looked up from germline, CDR1 is MNHEY and CDR2 is SMNVEV (reference sequence). Here the CDR3 reads CASRAEGGLRILFF. The DNA of the CDR3 is TGTGCCAGCAGGGCTGAAGGGGGTCTACGGATACTGTTTTTT.

The chain employs TRBV29-1 and TRBJ2-1; TRBD1 aligns across 10 bases. Germline CDR1 and CDR2: SQVTM and ANQGSEA. V dropped 0 bases and J dropped 3; count of bases not matched to a gene: 8. The CDR3 covers 17 residues. CDR3 in amino acids: CSVEDGTGALYYNEQFF. The CDR3 nucleotides read TGCAGCGTTGAAGATGGGACAGGGGCCTTATACTACAATGAGCAGTTCTTC.

The V call is TRBV13, the J call TRBJ2-7; perhaps TRBD2 as D (5 bases). This CDR3 region has 13 residues. Trimming pared 1 base from V and 4 bases from J, leaving 8 bases between. Germline CDR1 and CDR2: PRHDT and FYEKMQ (reference sequence). CDR3 region: CASSLELDYEQYF. The CDR3 DNA is TGTGCCAGCAGCTTAGAACTAGATTACGAGCAGTACTTC.

V gene TRBV9 combines with J gene TRBJ2-7, with 9 bases identical to TRBD2. The ends lost 0 bases at V and 2 bases at J; junction bases unmatched: 0. Germline CDR1 is SGDLS and CDR2 is YYNGEE. This CDR3 has 14 residues. CDR3 bases: TGTGCCAGCAGCGTAGGACTAGCGGCCTACGAGCAGTACTTC. It encodes CASSVGLAAYEQYF.

In this sample, this clone turned up a few times. The rearrangement joins TRBV30 to TRBJ2-7; tentatively, D is TRBD1 (8 bases). CDR3 length: 13 amino acids. The V gene's germline CDR1 is GTSNPN and CDR2 SVGIG (reference sequence). Trimming took off 5 bases at V and 3 bases at J, with 14 bases between the two ends. CDR3 DNA sequence: TGTGCCTGGGAGGACAGGGAGGGCTACGAGCAGTACTTC. This gives the protein CAWEDREGYEQYF.

The chain couples TRBV30 to TRBJ1-1; 9 nucleotides line up with TRBD1. The CDR3 runs 13 residues. Germline-derived CDR1 and CDR2 are GTSNPN and SVGIG (reference sequence). Trimming cost V 0 bases and J 5 bases; bases outside gene matches: 1. Here the CDR3 DNA reads TGTGCCTGGAGTGTACAGGGGGCAACTGAAGCTTTCTTT. Its protein product is CAWSVQGATEAFF.

The chain employs TRBV10-3 and TRBJ2-1, with 8 bases matching TRBD2. The CDR3 totals 16 residues. V was clipped by 8 bases and J by 6 bases; unmatched bases: 15. Germline CDR1 is ENHRY and CDR2 is SYGVKD. CDR3 in amino acids: CAIGGASGRRTNEQFF. DNA of the CDR3: TGTGCCATCGGCGGCGCTAGCGGGCGCCGGACCAATGAGCAGTTCTTC.

V and J are TRBV20-1 and TRBJ2-7, with D unresolved. Deletions cut 7 bases from V and 3 bases from J, with 10 bases between. Looked up from germline, CDR1 is DFQATT and CDR2 is SNEGSKA (reference sequence). This CDR3 has 11 amino acids. The chain's CDR3 is CSVSMNYEQYF. The DNA for the CDR3 is TGCAGTGTGAGCATGAACTACGAGCAGTACTTC.

The V gene is TRBV7-3, the J gene TRBJ1-1; 8 bases align to TRBD1. The V and J ends lost 6 bases and 1 base, in that order; junction bases with no gene match: 13. The CDR3 runs 17 residues. Looked up from germline, CDR1 is SGHTA and CDR2 is FQGTGA. The CDR3 here is CASSFWDRMVRNTEAFF. For the CDR3, the DNA is TGTGCCAGCAGTTTCTGGGACAGGATGGTAAGGAACACTGAAGCTTTCTTT.

V gene TRBV27 combines with J gene TRBJ2-3; 10 nucleotides agree with TRBD2. CDR3 size: 18 residues. Per germline, CDR1 MNHEY and CDR2 SMNVEV (reference sequence). Unmatched junction bases numbered 14, after V lost 5 bases and J lost 3 bases. CDR3 nucleotides: TGTGCCAGCAGTCCAGAGGAGCTAGCGGGAGTGGATACAGATACGCAGTATTTT. It translates to CASSPEELAGVDTDTQYF.

The V gene is TRBV28, the J gene TRBJ2-2; tentative D call: TRBD2 (5 bases). Germline V CDR1 and CDR2: MDHEN, SYDVKM. This CDR3 contains 16 residues. Trimming took off 2 bases at V and 5 bases at J, with 15 bases between the two ends. CDR3 residues: CASSLERRGRTGELFF. The CDR3 nucleotides read TGTGCCAGCAGTTTAGAGCGGAGAGGGAGAACCGGGGAGCTGTTTTTT.

V is TRBV6-5 and J is TRBJ2-7; the D gene is possibly TRBD1 (6 bases). Germline lookup yields CDR1 MNHEY and CDR2 SVGAGI. The CDR3 is 13 amino acids. Deletions cut 2 bases from V and 1 base from J, with 6 bases between. CDR3 nucleotides: TGTGCCAGCAGTTACGACAGGTCCTACGAGCAGTACTTC. Protein: CASSYDRSYEQYF.

The rearrangement uses TRBV5-1 and TRBJ2-6; D ambiguous. Germline CDR1 is SGHRS and CDR2 is YFSETQ. This CDR3 spans 14 amino acids. With 4 bases removed from V and 0 bases from J, the gap between germline ends came to 5 bases. CDR3 in DNA: TGCGCCAGCAGCCCCCGCTCTGGGGCCAACGTCCTGACTTTC. It is translated as CASSPRSGANVLTF. The complete variable domain, with remaining parts taken from reference TRBV5-1 and TRBJ2-6, reads KAGVTQTPRYLIKTRGQQVTLSCSPISGHRSVSWYQQTPGQGLQFLFEYFSETQRNKGNFPGRFSGRQFSNSRSEMNVSTLELGDSALYLCASSPRSGANVLTFGAGSRLTVL.

The CDR3 DNA reads TGTGCCAGCAGCTTGACAGGGGCCCCCCAAGAGACCCAGTACTTC. This gives the protein CASSLTGAPQETQYF. This chain connects TRBV5-6 to TRBJ2-5; TRBD1 aligns across 7 bases. The CDR3 is 15 residues long. Trimming at V came to 1 base and at J to 1 base, leaving 4 bases not matched to a gene. From germline, CDR1 is SGHDT and CDR2 YYEEEE.

This clone was counted a single time. V gene TRBV10-1 combines with J gene TRBJ2-3; tentatively, D is TRBD2 (6 bases). The length of the CDR3 is 11 residues. The germline V gene has CDR1 WNHNN and CDR2 SYGVQD (reference sequence). V was clipped by 10 bases and J by 9 bases, with 14 bases between them. The DNA for the CDR3 is TGCGCCACCGAGGAGGGGAGGACGCAGTATTTT. Translated: CATEEGRTQYF.

A few counts support this clone. The final CDR3 position lacks the conserved phenylalanine or tryptophan, pointing to a likely read error. It is unclear where the CDR3 begins or ends on the DNA, so no DNA is shown, and the CDR3 is as TCRdb lists it. This chain connects TRBV7-5 to TRBJ1-6; the table gives TRBD1 as D, unverified against the DNA. TRBV7-5 is a documented pseudogene. Inclusive of both ends, the CDR3 amounts to 17 amino acids. The CDR3 spells CVRSFSTGVSYNSPLHL.

The rearrangement uses TRBV4-1 and TRBJ2-1; 7 bases are shared with TRBD2. The germline CDR1 and CDR2 sequences are MGHRA and YSYEKL. V lost 3 bases and J lost 5; bases outside the gene matches: 4. The CDR3 is made up of 14 amino acids. The CDR3, as DNA: TGCGCCAGCAGCCAGGCCGGGACTAACAATGAGCAGTTCTTC. This sequence encodes CASSQAGTNNEQFF.

The chain joins TRBV4-2 to TRBJ2-1, with D possibly TRBD2 on 7 matching bases. Germline V gives CDR1 LGHNA, CDR2 YNFKEQ. The CDR3 has 15 amino acids. V lost 4 bases to trimming and J lost 6 bases, with 16 bases between them. The CDR3 is CASSPRLAGANEQFF. The CDR3, as DNA: TGTGCCAGCAGCCCCAGACTGGCGGGGGCCAATGAGCAGTTCTTC.

The V and J genes are TRBV5-1 and TRBJ2-7; D is perhaps TRBD2 (5 bases). The CDR3 totals 13 residues. Germline V gene lookup returns CDR1 SGHRS and CDR2 YFSETQ. V gave up 7 bases and J gave up 0 bases, with 11 bases separating them. CDR3 amino acids: CASGVSASYEQYF. The DNA for the CDR3 is TGCGCCAGCGGAGTTAGCGCCTCCTACGAGCAGTACTTC.

The chain joins TRBV9 to TRBJ2-7; 7 bases fit TRBD2. CDR1 SGDLS and CDR2 YYNGEE come from the germline V gene. The V segment lost 0 bases and the J segment 3 bases; nucleotides outside the gene matches: 3. The CDR3 covers 14 residues. CDR3 nucleotides: TGTGCCAGCAGCGTAGAGTGGGGGGGCTACGAGCAGTACTTC. It translates to CASSVEWGGYEQYF.